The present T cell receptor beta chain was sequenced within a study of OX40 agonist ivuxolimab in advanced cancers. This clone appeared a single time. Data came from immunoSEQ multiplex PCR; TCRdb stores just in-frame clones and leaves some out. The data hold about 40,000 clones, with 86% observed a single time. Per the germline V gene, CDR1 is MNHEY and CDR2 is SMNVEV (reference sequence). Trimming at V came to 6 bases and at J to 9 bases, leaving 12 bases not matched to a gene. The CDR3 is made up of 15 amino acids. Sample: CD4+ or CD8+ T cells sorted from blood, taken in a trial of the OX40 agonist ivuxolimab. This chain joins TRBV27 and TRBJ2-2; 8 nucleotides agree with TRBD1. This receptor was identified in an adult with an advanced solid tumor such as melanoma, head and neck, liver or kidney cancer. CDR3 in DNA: TGTGCCAGCAGCCGATATGAACAGGGGGAGCGGGAGCTGTTTTTT. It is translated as CASSRYEQGERELFF.